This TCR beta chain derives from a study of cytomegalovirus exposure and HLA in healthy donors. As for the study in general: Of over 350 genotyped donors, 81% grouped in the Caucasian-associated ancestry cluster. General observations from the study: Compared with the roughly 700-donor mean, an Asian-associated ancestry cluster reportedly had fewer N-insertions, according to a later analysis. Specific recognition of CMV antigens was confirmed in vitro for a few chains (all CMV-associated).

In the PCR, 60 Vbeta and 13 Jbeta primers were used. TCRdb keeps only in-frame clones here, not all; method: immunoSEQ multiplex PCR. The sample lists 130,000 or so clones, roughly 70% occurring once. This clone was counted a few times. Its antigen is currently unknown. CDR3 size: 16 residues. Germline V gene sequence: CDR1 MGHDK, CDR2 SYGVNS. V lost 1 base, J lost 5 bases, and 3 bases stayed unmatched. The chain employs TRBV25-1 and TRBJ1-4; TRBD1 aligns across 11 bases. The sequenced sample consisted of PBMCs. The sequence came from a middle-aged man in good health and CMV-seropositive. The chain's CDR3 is CASSESRTGGNEKLFF. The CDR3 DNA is TGTGCCAGCAGTGAATCACGGACAGGGGGCAATGAAAAACTGTTTTTT.